What follows are 10 T cell receptor beta chains derived from one specimen sequenced in a study of breast tumors, draining lymph nodes, adjacent tissues. TCRdb re-called the multiplex PCR reads through MiXCR, storing one row per CDR3 protein. The sample has under 250,000 distinct CDR3 sequences; about 30% are singletons. The lymph nodes were axillary draining lymph nodes from breast cancer patients. The sample was axillary lymph node tissue. The source of these receptors is a female donor with breast cancer. Some clones in this sample may be carry-over from other donors' samples.

This clonotype was seen many times. The chain combines TRBV20-1 with TRBJ1-4; D unresolved. The CDR3 totals 17 residues. Germline lookup yields CDR1 DFQATT and CDR2 SNEGSKA (reference sequence). V lost 0 bases, J lost 0 bases, and 14 bases lay in between. The CDR3 DNA reads as TGCAGTGCTAGAGATCTGTCTAACGGGGCAACTAATGAAAAACTGTTTTTT. This sequence encodes CSARDLSNGATNEKLFF.

The table lists this clonotype with a few counts. A much larger clone lies a single base off, so this may be a read error. This chain connects TRBV20-1 to TRBJ1-5; no clear D. Between the trimmed V and J ends, which lost 1 base and 6 bases, there was a span of 13 bases. The V gene's germline CDR1 is DFQATT and CDR2 SNEGSKA (reference sequence). The CDR3 contains 14 residues. CDR3 region: CSARGLNSVQPQHF. The DNA of the CDR3 is TGCAGTGCTAGAGGCTTGAATTCCGTTCAGCCCCAGCATTTT.

Details on this clonotype: Mismatch with germline at one junction end may stem from a read error. This chain uses TRBV15 with TRBJ2-7, with 7 bases identical to TRBD2. The CDR3 extends over 17 amino acids. The V gene's germline CDR1 is LNHNV and CDR2 YYDKDF (reference sequence). This chain's CDR3 is CATSRVAWGGRSYERYF. CDR3 DNA sequence: TGTGCCACCAGCAGAGTGGCCTGGGGAGGGCGATCCTACGAGCGGTACTTC.

In this sample, this clonotype turned up a few times. The chain is built from TRBV6-2 or TRBV6-3 and TRBJ2-2, with D hard to call. The germline gives CDR1 MNHEY, CDR2 SVGEGT. The CDR3 runs 16 residues. V was pared by 7 bases and J by 5 bases, with 20 bases between. The CDR3 spells CASKESFFGLTGELFF. DNA for the CDR3: TGTGCCAGCAAGGAGTCCTTTTTTGGGTTGACCGGGGAGCTGTTTTTT.

This clonotype is medium-sized by share. This chain joins TRBV11-2 and TRBJ2-1; no clear D gene. Germline CDR1 is SGHAT and CDR2 is FQNNGV. V dropped 0 bases and J dropped 4 bases, with 7 bases sitting between them. The CDR3 has 14 amino acids. The CDR3 spells CASSLDGQYNEQFF. DNA of the CDR3: TGTGCCAGCAGCTTAGATGGGCAGTACAATGAGCAGTTCTTC.

The CDR3 DNA is TGTGCCAGCATAAGGGACAGGGGAGGGAATTCACCCCTCCACTTT. This translates into CASIRDRGGNSPLHF. This chain connects TRBV2 to TRBJ1-6; TRBD1 agrees at 10 bases. Trimming cost V 7 bases and J 7 bases; bases outside gene matches: 7. The CDR3 is 15 amino acids. Germline loops: CDR1 SNHLY, CDR2 FYNNEI.

Concerning this clonotype itself: A much larger clone is a single base away; this may be a read error. The CDR3 ends on some other residue instead of the conserved phenylalanine or tryptophan, so this is likely a read error. The chain has TRBV5-1 and TRBJ1-1, with TRBD1 matching 8 bases. The germline V gene encodes CDR1 SGHRS and CDR2 YFSETQ. V lost 4 bases to trimming and J lost 1 base; unmatched junction nucleotides: 6. This CDR3 region has 15 residues. CDR3 protein: CASSQAGTGNTEAFC. The DNA for the CDR3 is TGCGCCAGCAGCCAAGCCGGGACAGGGAACACTGAAGCTTTCTGT.

In this sample, this clonotype turned up a few times. This sequence may be a read error, since a much larger clone differs from it by one base. The gene calls are TRBV20-1 and TRBJ1-2; no clear D. The V gene's germline CDR1 is DFQATT and CDR2 SNEGSKA (reference sequence). With 2 bases removed from V and 5 bases from J, the gap between germline ends came to 24 bases. The CDR3 spans 17 residues. CDR3 bases: TGCAGTGCTAGACATTATCACCGTGGACCGTTTGAGTATGGCTACACCTTC. It translates to CSARHYHRGPFEYGYTF.

Remarks on this clonotype: The junction differs from germline at one of its ends, possibly a read error. CDR3 sequence reads: CASSTHFSEEGSNQPPHF. DNA for the CDR3: TGTGCCAGTAGTACCCATTTCTCGGAGGAAGGTAGCAATCAGCCCCCGCATTTT. The gene calls are TRBV19 and TRBJ1-5; D gene ambiguous. CDR1 LNHDA and CDR2 SQIVND come from the germline V gene (reference sequence). The CDR3 runs to 18 residues.

This clonotype was picked up many times. The genes are TRBV19 and TRBJ2-1; 8 bases match TRBD1. The V segment lost 5 bases and the J segment 15 bases; nucleotides outside the gene matches: 12. The CDR3 length is 13 residues. CDR1 is LNHDA and CDR2 is SQIVND in the germline V gene (reference sequence). CDR3 sequence reads: CASSLAGTGRVFF. CDR3 coding DNA: TGTGCCAGTAGTCTGGCCGGGACAGGAAGGGTGTTCTTC.